The present TCR beta chain was sequenced within a study of OX40 agonist ivuxolimab in advanced cancers. At the level of the study: Patients received ivuxolimab, an agonistic anti-OX40 (CD134) antibody. Of the participants, 35% to 50% had some prior anti-PD-1, anti-PD-L1 or anti-CTLA-4 therapy, which was allowed. Those treated in dose escalation had hepatocellular carcinoma, melanoma, renal cell cancer or head and neck cancer. Notes on the study in general: The study did not work out the antigen specificity of the expanded peripheral T cells.

Sequencing used immunoSEQ multiplex PCR; TCRdb keeps in-frame clones, though not all of them. Altogether about 36,000 clones are present, 74% being singletons, with the ten largest covering approximately 17%. In germline, CDR1 is SQVTM, CDR2 ANQGSEA. CDR3 length: 14 amino acids. Between the trimmed V and J ends, which lost 4 bases and 2 bases, there was a span of 12 bases. In regard to this clone: Its antigen remains unknown.

The sequenced sample was CD4+ or CD8+ T cells sorted from blood, obtained in a trial of the OX40 agonist ivuxolimab. The sequence derives from an adult with an advanced solid tumor such as melanoma, head and neck, liver or kidney cancer. This rearrangement joins TRBV29-1 to TRBJ1-3, with TRBD1 as a possible D gene (5 bases). In nucleotides, the CDR3 is TGCAGCGTTGTGAGGGTAGGGGCTGGAAACACCATATATTTT. Encoded protein: CSVVRVGAGNTIYF.